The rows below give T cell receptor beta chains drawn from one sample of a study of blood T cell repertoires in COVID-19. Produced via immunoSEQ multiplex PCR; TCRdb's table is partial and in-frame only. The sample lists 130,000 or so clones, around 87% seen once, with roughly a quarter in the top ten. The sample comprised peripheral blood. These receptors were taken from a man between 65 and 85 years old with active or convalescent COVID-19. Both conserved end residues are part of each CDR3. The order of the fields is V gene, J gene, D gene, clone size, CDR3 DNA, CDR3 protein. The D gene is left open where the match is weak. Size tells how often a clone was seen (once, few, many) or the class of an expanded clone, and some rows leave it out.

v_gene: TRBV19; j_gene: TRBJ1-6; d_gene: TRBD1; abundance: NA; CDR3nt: TGTGCCAGTAGTATGGGAACGGGACAGGGGGCTTCACCCCTCCACTTT; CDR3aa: CASSMGTGQGASPLHF
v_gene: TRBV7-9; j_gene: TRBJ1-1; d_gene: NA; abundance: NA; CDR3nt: TGTGCCAGCAGCTTAGCAAAGTCGGCTGAAGCTTTCTTT; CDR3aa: CASSLAKSAEAFF
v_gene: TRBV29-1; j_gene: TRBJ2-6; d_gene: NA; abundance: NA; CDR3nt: TGCAGCGTCCAAAGAAGCGGTACCGGAGGGACTGGGGCCAACGTCCTGACTTTC; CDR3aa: CSVQRSGTGGTGANVLTF
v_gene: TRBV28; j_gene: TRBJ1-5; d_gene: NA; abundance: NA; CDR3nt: TGTGCCAGCAGTTTTGAAGGGCAGGGTAATCAGCCCCAGCATTTT; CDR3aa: CASSFEGQGNQPQHF
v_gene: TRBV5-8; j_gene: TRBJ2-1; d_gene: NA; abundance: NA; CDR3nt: TGTGCCAGCAGCTTTGCCTCCGGCTACAATGAGCAGTTCTTC; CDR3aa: CASSFASGYNEQFF
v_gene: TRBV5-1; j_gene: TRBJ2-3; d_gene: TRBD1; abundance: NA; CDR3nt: TGCGCCAGCAGCTTGGTCCAGGGGGCGCCGGATACGCAGTATTTT; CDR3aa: CASSLVQGAPDTQYF
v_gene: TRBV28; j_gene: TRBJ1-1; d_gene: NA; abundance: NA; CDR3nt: TGTGCCAGCAGTTTAGGCAGGATGAACACTGAAGCTTTCTTT; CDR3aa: CASSLGRMNTEAFF
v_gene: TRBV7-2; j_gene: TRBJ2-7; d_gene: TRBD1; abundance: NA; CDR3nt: TGTGCCAGCAGCCCAGGTGGGACAGGGGGGGCCTACGAGCAGTACTTC; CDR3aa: CASSPGGTGGAYEQYF
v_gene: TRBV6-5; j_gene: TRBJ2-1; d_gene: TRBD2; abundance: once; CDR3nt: TGTGCCAGCAGCCCGGGACTAGTGGCTGATGAGCAGTTCTTC; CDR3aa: CASSPGLVADEQFF
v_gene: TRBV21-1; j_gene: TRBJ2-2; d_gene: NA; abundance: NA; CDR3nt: TGTGCCAGCAATAAATGTTGGCAGTCAAGAAAGTCCACCGGGGAGCTGTTTTTT; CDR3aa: CASNKCWQSRKSTGELFF
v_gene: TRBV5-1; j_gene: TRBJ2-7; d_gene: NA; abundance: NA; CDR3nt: TGCGCCAGCAGCTCAGTGGGTAGCCACGAGCAGTACTTC; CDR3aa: CASSSVGSHEQYF
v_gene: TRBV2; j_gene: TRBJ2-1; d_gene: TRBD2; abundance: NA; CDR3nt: TGTGCCAGCAGCTCCCTACGGACTAGCGGACTTAACAATGAGCAGTTCTTC; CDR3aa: CASSSLRTSGLNNEQFF
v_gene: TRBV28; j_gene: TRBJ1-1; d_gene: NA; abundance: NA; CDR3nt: TGTGCCAGCAGCGTTGTAAGGGGAAACACTGAAGCTTTCTTT; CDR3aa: CASSVVRGNTEAFF
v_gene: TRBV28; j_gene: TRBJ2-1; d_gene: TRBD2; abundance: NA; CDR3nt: TGTGCCAGCAGCGATTCCGGGGGGAATGAGCAGTTCTTC; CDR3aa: CASSDSGGNEQFF
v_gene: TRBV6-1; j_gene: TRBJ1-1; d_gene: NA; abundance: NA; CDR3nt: TGTGCCAGCAGTGAAGCTAGGACAGTCGTATACACTGAAGCTTTCTTT; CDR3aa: CASSEARTVVYTEAFF
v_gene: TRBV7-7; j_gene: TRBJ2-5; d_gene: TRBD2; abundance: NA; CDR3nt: TGTGCTAGCAGCGAGGGACTAGCGGGAGGAGGGGAGACCCAGTACTTC; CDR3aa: CASSEGLAGGGETQYF
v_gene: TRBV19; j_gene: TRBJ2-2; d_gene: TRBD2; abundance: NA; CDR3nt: TGTGCCAGTAGTACCGAGCGGGATACCGGGGAGCTGTTTTTT; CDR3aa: CASSTERDTGELFF
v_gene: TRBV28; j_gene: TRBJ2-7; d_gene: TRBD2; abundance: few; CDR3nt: TGTGCCAGCAGTTTTAGCGGGACTTCATCCTACGAGCAGTACTTC; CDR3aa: CASSFSGTSSYEQYF